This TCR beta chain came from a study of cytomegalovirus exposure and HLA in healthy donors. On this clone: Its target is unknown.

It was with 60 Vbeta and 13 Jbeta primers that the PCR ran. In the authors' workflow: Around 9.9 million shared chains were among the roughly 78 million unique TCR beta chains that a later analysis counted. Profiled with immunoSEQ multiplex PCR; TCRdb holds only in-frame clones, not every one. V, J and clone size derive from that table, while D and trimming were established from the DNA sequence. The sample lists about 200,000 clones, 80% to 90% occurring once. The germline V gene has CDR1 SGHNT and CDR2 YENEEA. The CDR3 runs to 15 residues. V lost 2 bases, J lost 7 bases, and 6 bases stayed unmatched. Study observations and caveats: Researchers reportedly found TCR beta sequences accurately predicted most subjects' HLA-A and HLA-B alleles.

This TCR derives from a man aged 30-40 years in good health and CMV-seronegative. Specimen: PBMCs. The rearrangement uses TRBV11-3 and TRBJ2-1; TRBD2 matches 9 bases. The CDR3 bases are TGTGCCAGCAGCTTAAAGGCTAGCGGGGCAAATGAGCAGTTCTTC. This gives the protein CASSLKASGANEQFF. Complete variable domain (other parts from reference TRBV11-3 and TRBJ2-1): EAGVVQSPRYKIIEKKQPVAFWCNPISGHNTLYWYLQNLGQGPELLIRYENEEAVDDSQLPKDRFSAERLKGVDSTLKIQPAELGDSAVYLCASSLKASGANEQFFGPGTRLTVL.